The sequence of this T cell receptor (beta chain) was determined in a study of shared T cell receptors in the human thymus. Data came from immunoSEQ multiplex PCR; TCRdb stores just in-frame clones and leaves some out. Among around 340,000 clones listed, more than 85% were seen once. With 4 bases clipped from V and 6 bases from J, the junction kept 11 bases outside the gene matches. There are 15 residues in the CDR3. CDR1 MNHNS and CDR2 SASEGT come from the germline V gene. The clonotype originates from a human donor. Material for sequencing was thymocytes. V and J are TRBV6-1 and TRBJ1-2; TRBD1 matches at 7 bases. The CDR3 reads CASSGRTGRSHGYTF. In DNA, the CDR3 is TGTGCCAGCAGTGGTCGGACAGGTCGGAGTCATGGCTACACCTTC.